One and the same sample provided the 7 T cell receptor beta chains below, sequenced in a study of T cell clonality in common variable immunodeficiency. TCRdb keeps only in-frame clones here, not all; method: immunoSEQ multiplex PCR. The sample contains around 45,000 clones, none of them singletons. Sequencing was done on a sample of peripheral blood mononuclear cells. The receptors stem from a person aged 18 to 75 in good health.

This clone has ten or more counts. The read falls 3 residues short of the CDR3 end, and the missing part is taken from the germline J gene. The chain combines TRBV2 with TRBJ2-5; TRBD2 matches at 7 bases. This CDR3 comprises 13 residues. J gave up 4 bases and V 7 bases, and 6 bases lay outside the gene matches. Looked up from germline, CDR1 is SNHLY and CDR2 is FYNNEI. This chain's CDR3 is CASTGERGETQYF. The CDR3 DNA, read in part, is TGTGCCAGCACTGGGGAGCGGGGAGAGACC.

This clone was observed at least ten times. The missing CDR3 end, 3 residues past where the read stops, is filled in from the germline J gene. V gene TRBV18 combines with J gene TRBJ1-2, with D perhaps TRBD1 (5 bases). V lost 4 bases and J lost 2, with 11 bases in between. In germline, CDR1 is KGHSH, CDR2 LQKENI. The CDR3 runs to 14 residues. The CDR3 is CASSQRGQNYGYTF. CDR3 bases read: TGTGCCAGCTCACAAAGGGGCCAGAACTATGGC.

This clone was recorded many times. The CDR3 is cut off 3 residues early in the read; its end comes from the germline J gene. V and J are TRBV19 and TRBJ2-7; possible D gene TRBD1, 6 bases. The CDR3 length is 15 residues. Trimming took off 4 bases at V and 0 bases at J, with 13 bases between the two ends. Germline V gene sequence: CDR1 LNHDA, CDR2 SQIVND (reference sequence). The sequenced CDR3 bases are TGTGCCAGTAGTAGGATACAGGGATCCTCCTACGAG. Translated, it gives CASSRIQGSSYE. The complete CDR3 protein is CASSRIQGSSYEQYF.

This clone has ten or more counts. The read ends 3 residues before the CDR3 terminus; that terminus is restored from the germline J gene. The chain joins TRBV5-1 to TRBJ2-6; tentatively, D is TRBD1 (6 bases). This CDR3 is built from 16 residues. CDR1 is SGHRS, CDR2 YFSETQ, per germline. V was cut by 2 bases and J by 0 bases, with 9 bases left in between. The CDR3 spells CASSLTGLSGANVLTF. The CDR3 bases that were read are TGCGCCAGCAGCTTAACAGGGCTCTCTGGGGCCAACGTC.

This clone was seen repeatedly, ten times or more. The chain's CDR3 is CASSWVGGRDTEAFF. Incomplete CDR3 DNA: TGTGCCAGCAGCTGGGTGGGGGGACGCGACACTGAA. The rearrangement links TRBV7-9 to TRBJ1-1; D is perhaps TRBD1 (5 bases). Read data end 3 residues before the CDR3 end; the end is taken from the germline J gene. The ends were cut back, 4 bases at V and 3 bases at J, with 15 bases in the middle. The CDR3 contains 15 residues. The germline gives CDR1 SEHNR, CDR2 FQNEAQ (reference sequence).

This clone was found many times. The sequence runs out 3 residues before the end of the CDR3; the remainder is reconstructed from the germline J gene. This sequence joins TRBV19 and TRBJ1-5, with 10 bases aligning to TRBD1. The J segment lost 5 bases and the V segment lost 7 bases, leaving 11 bases of the junction unmatched. Germline V gene sequence: CDR1 LNHDA, CDR2 SQIVND (reference sequence). The CDR3 sequence is 16 residues long. The part of the CDR3 DNA that was read is TGTGCCAGTACGGCCCTTCCGGGACAGGGGTATCAGCCC. Protein sequence: CASTALPGQGYQP. In full, the CDR3 reads CASTALPGQGYQPQHF.

This clone has at least ten counts. The CDR3 end is not reached by the read, which stops 3 residues before it; the germline J gene fills it in. The V call is TRBV7-9, the J call TRBJ1-2; 8 nucleotides line up with TRBD1. V lost 5 bases to trimming and J lost 3 bases; unmatched junction nucleotides: 2. CDR3 size: 13 residues. CDR1 is SEHNR and CDR2 is FQNEAQ in the germline V gene (reference sequence). CDR3 DNA (partial): TGTGCCAGCAGCGCGGGACAGGACTATGGC. Its translation is CASSAGQDYG. From start to end, the CDR3 is CASSAGQDYGYTF.